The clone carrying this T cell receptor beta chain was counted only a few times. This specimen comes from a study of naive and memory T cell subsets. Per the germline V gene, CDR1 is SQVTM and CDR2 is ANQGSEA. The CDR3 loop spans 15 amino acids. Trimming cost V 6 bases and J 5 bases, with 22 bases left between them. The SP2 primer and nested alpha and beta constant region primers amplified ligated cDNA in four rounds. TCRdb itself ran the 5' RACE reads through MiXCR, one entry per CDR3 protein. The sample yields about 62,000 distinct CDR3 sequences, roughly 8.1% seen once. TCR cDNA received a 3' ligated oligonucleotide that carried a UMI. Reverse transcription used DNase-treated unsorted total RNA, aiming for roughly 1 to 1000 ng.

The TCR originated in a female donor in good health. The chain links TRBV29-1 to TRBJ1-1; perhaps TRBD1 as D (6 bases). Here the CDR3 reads CSVEPHGTGRTEAFF. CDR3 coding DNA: TGCAGCGTGGAGCCCCATGGTACAGGGAGGACTGAAGCTTTCTTT.